This T cell receptor beta chain was identified in a study of shared clonotypes between healthy human individuals. Positive CCR7 selection of CD45RO-negative cells yielded the naive CD8 cells, and terminally differentiated effector memory CD45RA+ cells were excluded. Deep-level running was used for the assay. The protocol was immunoSEQ multiplex PCR, while the TCRdb copy is restricted to in-frame clones and leaves out a portion. The sample shows about 2.2 million clones, approximately 94% of them seen only once. Trimming at V came to 6 bases and at J to 4 bases, leaving 8 bases not matched to a gene. Per germline, CDR1 SQVTM and CDR2 ANQGSEA. The CDR3 extends over 13 amino acids.

The rearrangement uses TRBV29-1 and TRBJ2-7; 8 bases map to TRBD1. Material: naive CD8+ T cells from PBMCs. The receptor was isolated from a man between 18 and 35 years old in good health. Some clones in this sample may be carry-over from other donors' samples. DNA of the CDR3: TGCAGCGTGCAAGGACAGGGTCGGTACGAGCAGTACTTC. As protein: CSVQGQGRYEQYF.